The 27 T cell receptor beta chains presented below share a single source sample, sequenced in a study of molecular identifiers for immune sequencing clone quantification. One entry per CDR3 protein, called by TCRdb with MiXCR from the PCR reads. The profile covers tens of thousands of distinct CDR3 sequences, with 15% to 20% appearing a single time and over 1.2% taken by the ten largest. The specimen was naive CD8+ T cells from blood, with Jurkat cell RNA spiked in. Regarding subset: FACS-sorted CD8+CD4-CCR7+CD45RA+ naive T cells. The origin of the receptors is a human donor in good health. Some libraries in this study had Jurkat cell RNA spiked in.

Ten or more counts support this clonotype. The chain recombines TRBV4-1 with TRBJ2-3; TRBD2 aligns across 8 bases. Germline V gene data show CDR1 as MGHRA and CDR2 as YSYEKL. V trimming: 2 bases; J trimming: 1 base; junction bases outside the gene matches: 2. There are 15 residues in the CDR3. The CDR3 sequence: CASSQLSGGTDTQYF. The CDR3, as DNA: TGCGCCAGCAGCCAACTTAGCGGGGGCACAGATACGCAGTATTTT.

There are a few counts of this clonotype. V gene TRBV19 combines with J gene TRBJ2-1, with 7 positions matching TRBD1. Looked up from germline, CDR1 is LNHDA and CDR2 is SQIVND (reference sequence). The J segment lost 6 bases and the V segment lost 6 bases, leaving 5 bases of the junction unmatched. The CDR3 is 13 amino acids. CDR3 nucleotide sequence: TGTGCCAGTAGAAAGACAGGGATCAATGAGCAGTTCTTC. Its protein is CASRKTGINEQFF.

Many counts were recorded for this clonotype. This chain links TRBV7-9 with TRBJ1-1; D uncertain. Germline loops: CDR1 SEHNR, CDR2 FQNEAQ (reference sequence). This CDR3 is 15 amino acids long. V shed 7 bases and J shed 4 bases, with 19 bases lying between them. CDR3 in amino acids: CASTPYTGGSTEAFF. The CDR3 DNA is TGTGCCAGCACTCCATATACGGGAGGGAGCACTGAAGCTTTCTTT. The full variable domain, completed using reference TRBV7-9 and TRBJ1-1, is DTGVSQNPRHKITKRGQNVTFRCDPISEHNRLYWYRQTLGQGPEFLTYFQNEAQLEKSRLLSDRFSAERPKGSFSTLEIQRTEQGDSAMYLCASTPYTGGSTEAFFGQGTRLTVV.

Comment on this clonotype: This may be a read error: a much more frequent sequence differs by one nucleotide. This likely comes from a read error, as the CDR3 has no conserved phenylalanine or tryptophan at its end. The chain carries TRBV29-1 and TRBJ1-2; D remains ambiguous. Germline CDR1 is SQVTM and CDR2 is ANQGSEA. This CDR3 has 12 residues. V lost 1 base to trimming and J lost 0 bases, with 3 bases between them. The chain's CDR3 is CSVEVTNYGYTL. In DNA, the CDR3 is TGCAGCGTTGAAGTCACTAACTATGGCTACACCCTC.

This clonotype was found a few times. This may arise from a read error, as a much more abundant clone is one base away. The V gene is TRBV7-8, the J gene TRBJ1-2; possibly TRBD1 for D (6 bases). The CDR3 has 14 residues. The V end was cut by 5 bases, the J end by 2 bases, with 12 bases between. The V gene's germline CDR1 is SGHVS and CDR2 FQNEAQ. DNA for the CDR3: TGTGCCAGCAGCCGGTCAGGGGCCAACTATGGCTACACCTTC. It encodes CASSRSGANYGYTF. Complete variable domain (other parts from reference TRBV7-8 and TRBJ1-2): GAGVSQSPRYKVAKRGQDVALRCDPISGHVSLFWYQQALGQGPEFLTYFQNEAQLDKSGLPSDRFFAERPEGSVSTLKIQRTQQEDSAVYLCASSRSGANYGYTFGSGTRLTVV.

At least ten counts were recorded for this clonotype. CDR3 in DNA: TGCAGCGTTGATCAGGGCCACAGCTATGGCTACACCTTC. Protein product: CSVDQGHSYGYTF. The chain has TRBV29-1 and TRBJ1-2; a possible D gene is TRBD1 (5 bases). The CDR3 sequence is 13 residues long. The V end lost 3 bases, the J end lost 4 bases, and 12 bases lay between the germline ends. In germline, CDR1 is SQVTM, CDR2 ANQGSEA.

There are many counts of this clonotype. Germline and junction disagree at one end, which may indicate a read error. CDR3: CASSRTQGPLSF. The CDR3 bases are TGTGCCAGCAGCCGGACTCAGGGGCCCTTGAGCTTC. The chain has TRBV11-2 and TRBJ2-7; a weak D match, TRBD1 (6 bases). The V gene's germline CDR1 is SGHAT and CDR2 FQNNGV. The CDR3 extends over 12 amino acids.

This clonotype was seen at least ten times. The genes are TRBV3-1 and TRBJ2-7, with 9 nucleotides matching TRBD1. The CDR3 contains 14 residues. CDR1 and CDR2 (germline): LGHDT, YNNKEL (reference sequence). Germline trimming cut 4 bases from V and 1 base from J; bases unmatched to any gene: 2. The CDR3 sequence: CASSPGTGSYEQYF. The CDR3 DNA reads as TGTGCCAGCAGCCCCGGGACAGGGTCCTACGAGCAGTACTTC.

This clonotype occurred many times. The genes are TRBV7-9 and TRBJ2-5; 8 bases are shared with TRBD2. Germline V gives CDR1 SEHNR, CDR2 FQNEAQ (reference sequence). CDR3 length: 17 amino acids. V lost 3 bases to trimming and J lost 5 bases; unmatched junction nucleotides: 14. Here the CDR3 reads CASSFARSGLAPETQYF. The CDR3 DNA reads as TGTGCCAGCAGCTTCGCGCGCAGCGGACTAGCACCGGAGACCCAGTACTTC. Filled out from reference TRBV7-9 and TRBJ2-5, the complete variable domain reads DTGVSQNPRHKITKRGQNVTFRCDPISEHNRLYWYRQTLGQGPEFLTYFQNEAQLEKSRLLSDRFSAERPKGSFSTLEIQRTEQGDSAMYLCASSFARSGLAPETQYFGPGTRLLVL.

This clonotype was picked up a small number of times. Mismatch with germline at one junction end may stem from a read error. The genes are TRBV20-1 and TRBJ2-2; 7 bases map to TRBD2. CDR3 length: 13 amino acids. CDR1 is DFQATT, CDR2 SNEGSKA, per germline (reference sequence). This chain's CDR3 is CSAVSGNTGGLFF. CDR3 DNA sequence: TGCAGTGCTGTCAGCGGGAACACCGGGGGGCTGTTTTTT.

Regarding this clonotype: Sequence at one end of the junction differs from germline and may be a read error. The chain carries TRBV6-2 or TRBV6-3 and TRBJ2-1; D gene unclear. The germline V gene encodes CDR1 MNHEY and CDR2 SVGEGT. The CDR3 length is 12 residues. The CDR3 coding sequence is TGTGCCAGCAGTCCCAATTTAAATGAGCAGTCCTTC. Its protein product is CASSPNLNEQSF.

This clonotype was detected many times. The germline gene is not matched at one end of the junction; a read error may be the cause. This sequence joins TRBV6-5 and TRBJ2-7, with D tentatively TRBD1 (6 bases). CDR1 is MNHEY, CDR2 SVGAGI, per germline. CDR3 size: 13 residues. For the CDR3, the DNA is TGTGCCAGCAGTTACTCAGGACAGTACGGGCAGTACTTC. Translated, it gives CASSYSGQYGQYF.

This clonotype has at least ten counts. Since the CDR3 does not end with the conserved phenylalanine or tryptophan, this likely comes from a read error. No DNA is shown, since the ends of the CDR3 on it are uncertain; the CDR3 is the one TCRdb lists. J is TRBJ1-2 and V is TRBV6-6; the table names TRBD1, a call not compared with the DNA. The CDR3 numbers 9 amino acids, ends counted. Germline V lookup: CDR1 MNHNY, CDR2 SVGAGI (reference sequence). CDR3 in amino acids: CASRVQGVP.

This clonotype has only one observation. A clone one base away is much larger, so this may be a read error. This chain uses TRBV7-3 with TRBJ2-1; D gene ambiguous. Looked up from germline, CDR1 is SGHTA and CDR2 is FQGTGA. The V gene lost 8 bases and the J gene lost 8 bases, with 13 bases spanning the gap. The CDR3 extends over 12 amino acids. The DNA for the CDR3 is TGTGCCAGCCTAGAATTGGGCGATGAGCAGTTCTTC. Translating gives CASLELGDEQFF.

This clonotype has ten or more counts. The chain recombines TRBV4-1 with TRBJ1-2; D gene uncertain. The CDR3 is 14 residues long. Trimming cost V 1 base and J 4 bases, with 10 bases left between them. Germline CDR1 MGHRA, CDR2 YSYEKL. The CDR3 DNA sequence: TGCGCCAGCAGCCAAGGCAGCACTCCCTATGGCTACACCTTC. Translation gives CASSQGSTPYGYTF.

Regarding this clonotype: A read error may be the cause here, since a much bigger clone is one base away. The CDR3 DNA follows: TGTGACAGCTCAGGCGGGACAGAGGTCTACGAGCAGTACTTC. It yields the protein CDSSGGTEVYEQYF. This rearrangement joins TRBV18 to TRBJ2-7, with D tentatively TRBD1 (7 bases). The length of the CDR3 is 14 residues. The germline gives CDR1 KGHSH, CDR2 LQKENI.

About this clonotype: This sequence may be a read error, since a much larger clone differs from it by one base. This sequence joins TRBV7-9 and TRBJ2-5; D is undetermined. Germline values: CDR1 SEHNR, CDR2 FQNEAQ (reference sequence). The V end was cut by 5 bases, the J end by 4 bases, with 14 bases between. The CDR3 length is 14 residues. CDR3 bases: TGTGCCAGCAGCCTTGAAGGGTTTACAGAGACCCAGTACTTC. It specifies CASSLEGFTETQYF. Full variable domain (remainder filled in from reference TRBV7-9 and TRBJ2-5): DTGVSQNPRHKITKRGQNVTFRCDPISEHNRLYWYRQTLGQGPEFLTYFQNEAQLEKSRLLSDRFSAERPKGSFSTLEIQRTEQGDSAMYLCASSLEGFTETQYFGPGTRLLVL.

This clonotype was seen ten or more times. This chain joins TRBV11-2 and TRBJ2-1, with TRBD2 identical over 7 bases. V was clipped by 4 bases and J by 4 bases; unmatched bases: 10. The CDR3 covers 16 residues. From germline, CDR1 is SGHAT and CDR2 FQNNGV. The CDR3 DNA follows: TGTGCCAGCAGCTCAAACCTAGCGGTCTCTTACAATGAGCAGTTCTTC. This gives the protein CASSSNLAVSYNEQFF.

This chain links TRBV7-9 with TRBJ2-2; D not resolved. Germline assignment: CDR1 SEHNR and CDR2 FQNEAQ (reference sequence). This CDR3 is built from 14 residues. V was clipped by 6 bases and J by 5 bases, with 13 bases between them. DNA of the CDR3: TGTGCCAGCAGTAAAAGGGAACAAACCGGGGAGCTGTTTTTT. Amino acids: CASSKREQTGELFF. Full variable domain (rest looked up from reference TRBV7-9 and TRBJ2-2): DTGVSQNPRHKITKRGQNVTFRCDPISEHNRLYWYRQTLGQGPEFLTYFQNEAQLEKSRLLSDRFSAERPKGSFSTLEIQRTEQGDSAMYLCASSKREQTGELFFGEGSRLTVL.

This clonotype was seen at least ten times. This sequence joins TRBV13 and TRBJ2-7, with 7 bases matching TRBD2. J lost 1 base, V lost 5 bases, and 2 bases had no gene match. The CDR3 is 13 residues long. Germline values: CDR1 PRHDT, CDR2 FYEKMQ (reference sequence). Here the CDR3 reads CASSPAGSYEQYF. The CDR3 DNA reads TGTGCCAGCAGCCCAGCGGGATCCTACGAGCAGTACTTC.

In regard to this clonotype: A read error may explain this, as a much larger clone is one base away. The chain is built from TRBV20-1 and TRBJ2-7; D tentatively reads TRBD1 or TRBD2 (5 bases each). Germline CDR1 DFQATT, CDR2 SNEGSKA (reference sequence). V lost 1 base and J 3 bases, leaving 13 bases between the germline ends. The CDR3 sequence is 14 residues long. The CDR3 protein is CSARARDGGYEQYF. CDR3 coding DNA: TGCAGTGCTAGAGCCCGGGACGGAGGCTACGAGCAGTACTTC.

CDR3 DNA: TGTGCCATGGGGACTAGCGGGAAATCGGACGAGCAGTACTTC. Translating it yields CAMGTSGKSDEQYF. The gene calls are TRBV10-3 and TRBJ2-7; 13 bases agree with TRBD2. CDR1 ENHRY and CDR2 SYGVKD come from the germline V gene. The junction had 7 bases not matched to a gene; V was cut back by 9 bases and J by 5 bases. CDR3 size: 14 residues.

There are many counts of this clonotype. The chain couples TRBV29-1 to TRBJ2-7; D gene ambiguous. V lost 6 bases and J 1 base, leaving 10 bases between the germline ends. The CDR3 spans 12 residues. The germline V gene encodes CDR1 SQVTM and CDR2 ANQGSEA. The CDR3 DNA reads TGCAGCGTATTCCAGGATTCCTACGAGCAGTACTTC. Its protein is CSVFQDSYEQYF.

This chain uses TRBV27 with TRBJ2-7; weak D call: TRBD1 (6 bases). The CDR3 has 13 amino acids. CDR1 is MNHEY, CDR2 SMNVEV, per germline (reference sequence). Trimming pared 8 bases from V and 3 bases from J, leaving 14 bases between. CDR3 sequence (DNA): TGTGCCAGCGCGGTACAGGGTTACTACGAGCAGTACTTC. This translates into CASAVQGYYEQYF.

Worth noting for this clonotype: A read error may explain this, as a much larger clone is one base away. This chain uses TRBV29-1 with TRBJ2-3; 7 bases fit TRBD2. The germline V gene has CDR1 SQVTM and CDR2 ANQGSEA. The CDR3 has 15 amino acids. CDR3 DNA: TGCAGCGTTTGGGGGGGGAGGGAGAGCACAGATACGCGGTATTTT. Translated, it gives CSVWGGRESTDTRYF.

This chain connects TRBV28 to TRBJ1-1; no firm D call. The germline V gene encodes CDR1 MDHEN and CDR2 SYDVKM. Trimming removed 5 bases from V and 7 bases from J, with 20 bases in between. The CDR3 contains 15 residues. CDR3 protein: CASSLVRRVSIEAFF. CDR3 DNA sequence: TGTGCCAGCAGTCTAGTGCGGCGGGTTAGCATTGAAGCTTTCTTT.

The gene calls are TRBV7-9 and TRBJ1-1; D gene unclear. V shed 5 bases and J shed 11 bases, with 12 bases lying between them. Germline values: CDR1 SEHNR, CDR2 FQNEAQ (reference sequence). The CDR3 runs 11 residues. The chain's CDR3 is CASSAEQRAFF. In nucleotides, the CDR3 is TGTGCCAGCAGCGCGGAACAGCGGGCTTTCTTT.